Included here is one TCR beta chain sequence, with context. This sample is part of a study of blood T cell repertoires in COVID-19. Clones were read by immunoSEQ multiplex PCR, and TCRdb kept only the in-frame ones, dropping some. The sample yields 150,000 or so clones, 65% to 90% seen once. The Seattle patients, enrolled during active infection, were followed longitudinally. V gave up 2 bases and J gave up 0 bases, with 12 bases separating them. This CDR3 spans 16 amino acids. Germline V gene data show CDR1 as SGHRS and CDR2 as YFSETQ. J is TRBJ1-3 and V is TRBV5-1; a weak D match, TRBD1 (6 bases). The TCR originated in a woman in her fifties or sixties with COVID-19, enrolled during active disease. Sequenced material: peripheral blood. CDR3 in amino acids: CASSFRGGSSGNTIYF. CDR3 nucleotide sequence: TGCGCCAGCAGCTTCCGAGGGGGATCCTCTGGAAACACCATATATTTT.